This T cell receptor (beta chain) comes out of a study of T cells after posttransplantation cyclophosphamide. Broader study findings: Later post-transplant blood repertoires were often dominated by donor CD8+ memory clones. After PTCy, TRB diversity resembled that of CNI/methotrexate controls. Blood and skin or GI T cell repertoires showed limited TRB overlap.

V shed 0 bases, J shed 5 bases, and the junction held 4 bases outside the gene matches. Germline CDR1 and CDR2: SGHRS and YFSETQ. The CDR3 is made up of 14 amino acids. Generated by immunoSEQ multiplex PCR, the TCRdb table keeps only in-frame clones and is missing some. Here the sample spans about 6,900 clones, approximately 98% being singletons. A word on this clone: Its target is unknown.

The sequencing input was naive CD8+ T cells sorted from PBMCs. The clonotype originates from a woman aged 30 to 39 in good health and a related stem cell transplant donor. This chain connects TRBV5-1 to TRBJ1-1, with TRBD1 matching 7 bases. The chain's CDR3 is CASSLGQGTTEAFF. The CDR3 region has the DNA TGCGCCAGCAGCTTGGGACAGGGTACGACTGAAGCTTTCTTT.